A single sample is the source of the 30 T cell receptor beta chains below, sequenced in a study of cytomegalovirus exposure and HLA in healthy donors. The PCR contained 60 Vbeta and 13 Jbeta primers. Measured with immunoSEQ multiplex PCR; TCRdb has only the in-frame clones, and not every one. The top ten hold just over 2.5% of the sample, which has 85,000 to 120,000 clones, around four fifths seen once. The sequencing sample was made of PBMCs. The receptors were gathered from a middle-aged man in good health and CMV-seronegative.

The chain carries TRBV7-2 and TRBJ2-1, with TRBD2 matching over 8 bases. CDR3 length: 15 residues. The ends lost 2 bases at V and 8 bases at J; junction bases unmatched: 8. Germline values: CDR1 SGHTA, CDR2 FQGNSA. CDR3 in DNA: TGTGCCAGCAGCTTACCCGGGGGGGCCAGGGATGAGCAGTTCTTC. Its protein is CASSLPGGARDEQFF.

The chain joins TRBV7-9 to TRBJ2-6; 7 nucleotides agree with TRBD2. V lost 7 bases to trimming and J lost 6 bases; unmatched junction nucleotides: 12. Germline V gives CDR1 SEHNR, CDR2 FQNEAQ (reference sequence). This CDR3 has 16 residues. Here the CDR3 DNA reads TGTGCCAGCACCCCTCTGGGGGGGAAATCGGCCAACGTCCTGACTTTC. It specifies CASTPLGGKSANVLTF.

The chain combines TRBV4-1 with TRBJ1-5, with D possibly TRBD1 on 5 matching bases. Trimming left V 3 bases short and J 1 base short, with 7 bases between. CDR3 length: 14 amino acids. The V gene's germline CDR1 is MGHRA and CDR2 YSYEKL. CDR3 DNA sequence: TGCGCCAGCAGCCAGGGGGGAAGCAATCAGCCCCAGCATTTT. Its translation: CASSQGGSNQPQHF.

The chain couples TRBV18 to TRBJ2-7, with 8 bases identical to TRBD1. The V gene's germline CDR1 is KGHSH and CDR2 LQKENI. This CDR3 contains 13 residues. V lost 1 base to trimming and J lost 4 bases; unmatched junction nucleotides: 0. This CDR3 is CASSPRDRYEQYF. The DNA for the CDR3 is TGTGCCAGCTCACCACGGGACAGGTACGAGCAGTACTTC. The full variable domain, with the rest looked up from reference TRBV18 and TRBJ2-7, is NAGVMQNPRHLVRRRGQEARLRCSPMKGHSHVYWYRQLPEEGLKFMVYLQKENIIDESGMPKERFSAEFPKEGPSILRIQQVVRGDSAAYFCASSPRDRYEQYFGPGTRLTVT.

CDR3 nucleotide sequence: TGCAGCGTTGTGGGTGATGGGCTGACCCCTGCGTTTGACACTGAAGCTTTCTTT. This encodes CSVVGDGLTPAFDTEAFF. The chain is built from TRBV29-1 and TRBJ1-1; no firm D call. CDR1 is SQVTM and CDR2 is ANQGSEA in the germline V gene. V was shortened by 4 bases and J by 3 bases, with 27 bases between the two germline ends. The CDR3 length is 18 residues. Looking up the rest from reference TRBV29-1 and TRBJ1-1 gives the full variable domain: SAVISQKPSRDICQRGTSLTIQCQVDSQVTMMFWYRQQPGQSLTLIATANQGSEATYESGFVIDKFPISRPNLTFSTLTVSNMSPEDSSIYLCSVVGDGLTPAFDTEAFFGQGTRLTVV.

V and J are TRBV29-1 and TRBJ2-7, with 11 nucleotides matching TRBD2. The V gene's germline CDR1 is SQVTM and CDR2 ANQGSEA. The CDR3 runs to 15 residues. J was trimmed by 6 bases and V by 1 base; bases with no gene match: 8. The CDR3 DNA reads as TGCAGCGTTGAAGCCCTAGCGGGGGGACATTTCGAGCAGTACTTC. Its translation is CSVEALAGGHFEQYF.

The sample holds a few counts of this clone. The rearrangement uses TRBV15 and TRBJ1-2; D might be TRBD1 (5 bases). Trimming took 0 bases from V and 4 from J, leaving 15 bases between them. CDR1 is LNHNV, CDR2 YYDKDF, per germline (reference sequence). This CDR3 is 16 amino acids long. Here the CDR3 reads CATSRDRRGVGYGYTF. Here the CDR3 DNA reads TGTGCCACCAGCAGAGATCGAAGGGGTGTGGGCTATGGCTACACCTTC.

The V and J genes are TRBV2 and TRBJ2-5; TRBD1 might be the D (5 bases). Looked up from germline, CDR1 is SNHLY and CDR2 is FYNNEI. This CDR3 has 13 amino acids. Between the trimmed V and J ends, which lost 7 bases and 7 bases, there was a span of 16 bases. The DNA for the CDR3 is TGTGCCAGCACCCAGGGAAATGGGGTGACCCAGTACTTC. The encoded protein is CASTQGNGVTQYF.

The chain employs TRBV5-1 and TRBJ2-2, with 7 bases lining up with TRBD1. This CDR3 has 15 residues. Trimming at V came to 3 bases and at J to 6 bases, leaving 8 bases not matched to a gene. Germline-derived CDR1 and CDR2 are SGHRS and YFSETQ. CDR3 loop: CASSSRQGSAGELFF. As DNA, the CDR3 is TGCGCCAGCAGCTCCCGACAGGGAAGCGCCGGGGAGCTGTTTTTT. Full variable domain (rest looked up from reference TRBV5-1 and TRBJ2-2): KAGVTQTPRYLIKTRGQQVTLSCSPISGHRSVSWYQQTPGQGLQFLFEYFSETQRNKGNFPGRFSGRQFSNSRSEMNVSTLELGDSALYLCASSSRQGSAGELFFGEGSRLTVL.

The V gene is TRBV4-1, the J gene TRBJ1-3; the D is unclear. The V gene's germline CDR1 is MGHRA and CDR2 YSYEKL. The CDR3 length is 13 residues. The ends were cut back, 1 base at V and 2 bases at J, with 3 bases in the middle. The CDR3 nucleotides read TGCGCCAGCAGCCAAGCTCCTGGAAACACCATATATTTT. Its translation: CASSQAPGNTIYF.

The chain employs TRBV6-6 and TRBJ1-2; maybe TRBD1 (5 bases). CDR1 and CDR2 (germline): MNHNY, SVGAGI (reference sequence). CDR3 size: 14 residues. V was cut by 0 bases and J by 4 bases, with 9 bases left in between. The CDR3 coding sequence is TGTGCCAGCAGTTACTCTGACAGAAGCTATGGCTACACCTTC. Amino acid sequence: CASSYSDRSYGYTF.

This rearrangement joins TRBV4-1 to TRBJ2-7; 8 bases are shared with TRBD1. The CDR3 spans 16 residues. Germline CDR1 is MGHRA and CDR2 is YSYEKL. Trimming at V came to 4 bases and at J to 1 base, leaving 9 bases not matched to a gene. DNA of the CDR3: TGCGCCAGCAGCCCCCGGGGGACAGGAGGATCCTACGAGCAGTACTTC. Translated, it gives CASSPRGTGGSYEQYF.

This clone was seen just once. The chain links TRBV7-3 to TRBJ2-2, with 8 bases identical to TRBD1. This CDR3 has 19 residues. V trimming: 4 bases; J trimming: 0 bases; junction bases outside the gene matches: 13. Germline loops: CDR1 SGHTA, CDR2 FQGTGA. This CDR3 is CASSSSDRASLTNTGELFF. CDR3 coding DNA: TGTGCCAGCAGCTCGTCGGACAGGGCTTCCTTAACGAACACCGGGGAGCTGTTTTTT.

V is TRBV7-2 and J is TRBJ2-3; D is ambiguous. Trimming removed 6 bases from V and 0 bases from J, with 16 bases in between. The CDR3 spans 16 residues. The germline gives CDR1 SGHTA, CDR2 FQGNSA. The CDR3 region is CASSPLGGWSTDTQYF. CDR3 bases: TGTGCCAGCAGTCCCCTCGGCGGATGGAGCACAGATACGCAGTATTTT.

The rearrangement joins TRBV10-1 to TRBJ2-1, with TRBD2 as a possible D gene (5 bases). Trimming took 4 bases from V and 8 from J, leaving 15 bases between them. This CDR3 spans 14 amino acids. The germline CDR1 and CDR2 sequences are WNHNN and SYGVQD (reference sequence). DNA of the CDR3: TGCGCCAGCAGTGTGTTGACTTCCGGGGATGAGCAGTTCTTC. Translated: CASSVLTSGDEQFF.

This chain's CDR3 is CASSFASGFSYEQYF. The CDR3 DNA reads as TGCGCCAGCAGCTTCGCTAGCGGTTTCTCCTACGAGCAGTACTTC. The chain combines TRBV5-1 with TRBJ2-7; the match to TRBD2 covers 7 bases. The J segment lost 0 bases and the V segment lost 2 bases, leaving 5 bases of the junction unmatched. The germline CDR1 and CDR2 sequences are SGHRS and YFSETQ. The CDR3 runs 15 residues.

The rearrangement joins TRBV27 to TRBJ1-2; 8 bases fit TRBD1. With 2 bases clipped from V and 7 bases from J, the junction kept 6 bases outside the gene matches. Germline CDR1 is MNHEY and CDR2 is SMNVEV (reference sequence). The length of the CDR3 is 14 residues. CDR3 coding DNA: TGTGCCAGCAGTTTACTTTCAGGGGGCGGTGGCTACACCTTC. Translated: CASSLLSGGGGYTF.

This chain uses TRBV6-5 with TRBJ2-5; the D is unclear. The DNA end is a closer match to TRBJ2-7, so the J assignment may be wrong. Germline CDR1 MNHEY, CDR2 SVGAGI. The CDR3 has 12 amino acids. The CDR3 protein is CAILDWSYEQYF. CDR3 in DNA: TGTGCCATCCTAGACTGGTCCTACGAGCAGTACTTC.

The rearrangement uses TRBV30 and TRBJ2-1, with D maybe TRBD2 (5 bases). Germline CDR1 reads GTSNPN; CDR2 reads SVGIG (reference sequence). This CDR3 spans 14 amino acids. Trimming took 8 bases from V and 6 from J, leaving 20 bases between them. The CDR3 loop is CALEPASTGNEQFF. The DNA for the CDR3 is TGTGCCCTGGAACCCGCTAGCACTGGCAATGAGCAGTTCTTC.

The chain recombines TRBV13 with TRBJ1-1, with D possibly TRBD1 on 6 matching bases. CDR1 and CDR2 from the germline V gene are PRHDT and FYEKMQ (reference sequence). Trimming cost V 6 bases and J 1 base, with 9 bases left between them. CDR3 length equals 13 residues. The DNA for the CDR3 is TGTGCCAGCAGTGGCAGGGGGAACACTGAAGCTTTCTTT. Translated: CASSGRGNTEAFF.

The rearrangement uses TRBV9 and TRBJ1-2; D uncertain. There are 13 residues in the CDR3. Germline CDR1 SGDLS, CDR2 YYNGEE. V dropped 0 bases and J dropped 6 bases, with 9 bases sitting between them. Written as DNA, the CDR3 is TGTGCCAGCAGCGTAGGTGGCAGAAATGGCTACACCTTC. It codes for CASSVGGRNGYTF.

This sequence joins TRBV7-3 and TRBJ2-6, with a tentative D call TRBD1 (6 bases). CDR1 and CDR2 (germline): SGHTA, FQGTGA. V was cut by 1 base and J by 2 bases, with 9 bases left in between. The CDR3 length is 16 residues. CDR3 bases: TGTGCCAGCAGCTTAAACAGGGCAACTGGGGCCAACGTCCTGACTTTC. It encodes CASSLNRATGANVLTF. The full variable domain, in which reference TRBV7-3 and TRBJ2-6 provide the parts outside the CDR3, is GAGVSQTPSNKVTEKGKYVELRCDPISGHTALYWYRQSLGQGPEFLIYFQGTGAADDSGLPNDRFFAVRPEGSVSTLKIQRTERGDSAVYLCASSLNRATGANVLTFGAGSRLTVL.

The rearrangement uses TRBV10-3 and TRBJ2-3; 9 bases map to TRBD1. CDR3 size: 15 residues. Trimming removed 0 bases from V and 5 bases from J; junction bases left unmatched: 3. Germline lookup yields CDR1 ENHRY and CDR2 SYGVKD. In DNA form, the CDR3 reads TGTGCCATCAGTGAGTCGACAGGGGGTCAAGATACGCAGTATTTT. Its protein product is CAISESTGGQDTQYF.

This chain uses TRBV19 with TRBJ2-2, with 7 bases fitting TRBD1. Germline trimming cut 6 bases from V and 9 bases from J; bases unmatched to any gene: 19. CDR3 length equals 17 residues. Germline CDR1 LNHDA, CDR2 SQIVND (reference sequence). The CDR3 DNA sequence: TGTGCCAGTAGACGGGACAGCGCTTTTACTAAGCTGAGGGAGCTGTTTTTT. Translated, it gives CASRRDSAFTKLRELFF. Drawing the rest from reference TRBV19 and TRBJ2-2, the complete variable domain is DGGITQSPKYLFRKEGQNVTLSCEQNLNHDAMYWYRQDPGQGLRLIYYSQIVNDFQKGDIAEGYSVSREKKESFPLTVTSAQKNPTAFYLCASRRDSAFTKLRELFFGEGSRLTVL.

This clone was recorded once. The gene calls are TRBV27 and TRBJ2-1, with D maybe TRBD1 (6 bases). Germline V gene sequence: CDR1 MNHEY, CDR2 SMNVEV (reference sequence). V was trimmed by 2 bases and J by 7 bases, leaving 9 bases between them. CDR3 length: 13 amino acids. The CDR3 here is CASSLGQLNEQFF. The CDR3 nucleotides are TGTGCCAGCAGTTTAGGACAGTTAAATGAGCAGTTCTTC.

The chain links TRBV5-4 to TRBJ2-7; 12 bases agree with TRBD1. Germline trimming cut 0 bases from V and 5 bases from J; bases unmatched to any gene: 6. Germline values: CDR1 SGHNT, CDR2 YYREEE (reference sequence). The CDR3 contains 16 residues. The CDR3 reads CASSLDWDRGRNEQYF. CDR3 DNA: TGTGCCAGCAGCTTGGATTGGGACAGGGGGCGGAACGAGCAGTACTTC.

This chain uses TRBV5-6 with TRBJ1-2, with a tentative D call TRBD1 (5 bases). Germline lookup yields CDR1 SGHDT and CDR2 YYEEEE. V was trimmed by 0 bases and J by 5 bases, leaving 26 bases between them. CDR3 length equals 19 residues. The CDR3 protein is CASSLESRTRIGVHYGYTF. The CDR3 bases are TGTGCCAGCAGCTTGGAGTCTAGGACACGGATTGGGGTCCATTATGGCTACACCTTC.

The chain carries TRBV5-4 and TRBJ1-2; D gene uncertain. CDR1 is SGHNT and CDR2 is YYREEE in the germline V gene (reference sequence). There are 15 residues in the CDR3. With 1 base removed from V and 0 bases from J, the gap between germline ends came to 10 bases. CDR3 in amino acids: CASSLRSVANYGYTF. The CDR3 DNA follows: TGTGCCAGCAGCTTGCGATCCGTAGCTAACTATGGCTACACCTTC.

The rearrangement joins TRBV30 to TRBJ2-7; 9 positions agree with TRBD1. Germline CDR1 GTSNPN, CDR2 SVGIG (reference sequence). CDR3 size: 15 residues. J gave up 0 bases and V 1 base, and 4 bases lay outside the gene matches. The CDR3 is CAWSGDREGSYEQYF. The CDR3 DNA is TGTGCCTGGAGTGGGGACAGGGAAGGCTCCTACGAGCAGTACTTC.

CDR3 in amino acids: CASSQDILRQGSRNEQFF. CDR3 coding DNA: TGCGCCAGCAGCCAAGATATATTAAGACAGGGGTCGAGGAATGAGCAGTTCTTC. The chain links TRBV4-3 to TRBJ2-1; 8 bases agree with TRBD1. The germline V gene encodes CDR1 LGHNA and CDR2 YSLEER. The CDR3 is 18 amino acids. After removal of 0 bases from V and 7 bases from J, the junction contained 14 bases not matched to a gene.